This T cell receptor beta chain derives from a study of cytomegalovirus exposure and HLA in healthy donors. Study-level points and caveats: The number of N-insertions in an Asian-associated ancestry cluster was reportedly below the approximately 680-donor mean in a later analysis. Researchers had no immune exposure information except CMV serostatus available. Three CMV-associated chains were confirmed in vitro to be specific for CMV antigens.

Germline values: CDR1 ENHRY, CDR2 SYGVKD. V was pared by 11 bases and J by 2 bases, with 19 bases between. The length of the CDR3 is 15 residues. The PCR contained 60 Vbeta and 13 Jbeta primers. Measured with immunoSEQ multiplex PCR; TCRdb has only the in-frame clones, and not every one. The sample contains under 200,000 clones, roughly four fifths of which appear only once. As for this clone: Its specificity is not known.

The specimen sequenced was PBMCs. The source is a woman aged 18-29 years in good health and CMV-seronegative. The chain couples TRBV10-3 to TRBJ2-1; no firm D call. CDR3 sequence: CASRKEEEAYNEQFF. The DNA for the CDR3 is TGTGCCTCCCGCAAAGAAGAGGAAGCCTACAATGAGCAGTTCTTC.